Given below is one TCR beta chain in context. The antigen remains undetermined. The sample is drawn from a study of blood T cells in healthy people across ages. Primers used in a second PCR of about 7 to 12 cycles were a sample-barcoded 5' primer and a J-beta primer mix. A template-switch adaptor that had 12 random nucleotides put a tag on each cDNA molecule. A single record per CDR3 protein comes from TCRdb applying MiXCR to the 5' RACE reads. The table includes 780,000 or so distinct CDR3 sequences, roughly 50% detected once. Study findings and constraints: With naive T cell percentage, TCR beta diversity showed a strong correlation. The study found more naive CD4+ cells and higher diversity in long-lived than aged donors.

Source material: blood. This TCR was sampled from a man older than 75 in good health.

This CDR3 is CSARDPTGLGQPQHF. DNA for the CDR3: TGCAGTGCTAGAGATCCGACAGGGTTGGGTCAGCCCCAGCATTTT. This chain joins TRBV20-1 and TRBJ1-5; TRBD1 agrees at 7 bases. Germline loops: CDR1 DFQATT, CDR2 SNEGSKA (reference sequence). With 0 bases clipped from V and 6 bases from J, the junction kept 8 bases outside the gene matches. The CDR3 has 15 amino acids.